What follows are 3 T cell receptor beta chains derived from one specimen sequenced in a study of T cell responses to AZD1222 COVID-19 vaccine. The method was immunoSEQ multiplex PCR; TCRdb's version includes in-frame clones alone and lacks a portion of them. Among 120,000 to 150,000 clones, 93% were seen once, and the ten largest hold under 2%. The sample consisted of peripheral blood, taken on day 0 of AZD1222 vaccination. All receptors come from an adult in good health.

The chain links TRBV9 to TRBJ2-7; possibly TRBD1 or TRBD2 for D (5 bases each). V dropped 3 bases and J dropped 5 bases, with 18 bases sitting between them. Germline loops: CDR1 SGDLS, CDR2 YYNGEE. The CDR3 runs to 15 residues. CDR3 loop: CASSAGPIRSDEQYF. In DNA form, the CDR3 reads TGTGCCAGCAGCGCGGGGCCAATTCGGAGTGACGAGCAGTACTTC.

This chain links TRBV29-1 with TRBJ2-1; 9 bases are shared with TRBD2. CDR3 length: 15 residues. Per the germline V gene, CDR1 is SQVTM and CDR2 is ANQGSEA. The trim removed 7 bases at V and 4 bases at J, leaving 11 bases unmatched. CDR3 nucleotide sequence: TGCAGCGGTAAGGGGACTAGCAAGGTATACAATGAGCAGTTCTTC. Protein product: CSGKGTSKVYNEQFF.

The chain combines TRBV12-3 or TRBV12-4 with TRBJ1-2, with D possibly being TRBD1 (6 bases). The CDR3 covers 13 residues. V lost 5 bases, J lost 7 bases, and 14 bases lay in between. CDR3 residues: CASSGPVGGGYTF. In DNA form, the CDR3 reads TGTGCCAGCAGTGGGCCAGTAGGGGGTGGCTACACCTTC.